The 32 T cell receptor beta chains listed next were all sequenced from one sample in a study of CD8 T cells in ankylosing spondylitis. General observations from the study: It appeared that ankylosing spondylitis blood was characterized by a TCR beta motif of 8 or 9 highly homologous variants.

TCRdb analysed the 5' RACE reads with MiXCR anew, one entry per CDR3 protein. The repertoire holds roughly 670,000 distinct CDR3 sequences, with 15% to 20% as singletons. Their specific antigens are unknown. Material for sequencing was blood, either unsorted or a sorted T cell fraction (not recorded which). The receptors shown here come from a male donor with ankylosing spondylitis.

At least ten counts were recorded for this clonotype. The rearrangement joins TRBV10-3 to TRBJ2-1; no definite D call. The CDR3 loop spans 13 amino acids. The germline CDR1 and CDR2 sequences are ENHRY and SYGVKD. Between the trimmed V and J ends, which lost 4 bases and 10 bases, there was a span of 14 bases. The chain's CDR3 is CAISASGYGEQFF. CDR3 bases: TGTGCCATCAGTGCCTCCGGCTATGGAGAGCAGTTCTTC.

CDR3 DNA: TGTGCCAGCAGCCGATGGGAGGGACTCTATAGCAATCAGCCCCAGCATTTT. Encoded protein: CASSRWEGLYSNQPQHF. The rearrangement links TRBV6-1 to TRBJ1-5; D is perhaps TRBD1 (5 bases). The germline V gene encodes CDR1 MNHNS and CDR2 SASEGT. Trimming took 6 bases from V and 0 from J, leaving 18 bases between them. This CDR3 contains 17 residues.

This clonotype was recorded only once. The rearrangement links TRBV2 to TRBJ1-6, with 8 bases fitting TRBD1. V lost 10 bases and J lost 8; bases outside the gene matches: 7. This CDR3 spans 13 amino acids. In germline, CDR1 is SNHLY, CDR2 FYNNEI. CDR3 protein: CAIGQGWDSPLHF. CDR3 coding DNA: TGTGCCATCGGACAGGGTTGGGATTCACCCCTCCACTTT. Full variable domain (outside the CDR3, taken from reference TRBV2 and TRBJ1-6): EPEVTQTPSHQVTQMGQEVILRCVPISNHLYFYWYRQILGQKVEFLVSFYNNEISEKSEIFDDQFSVERPDGSNFTLKIRSTKLEDSAMYFCAIGQGWDSPLHFGNGTRLTVT.

This chain connects TRBV12-3 or TRBV12-4 to TRBJ1-2; D remains ambiguous. V lost 3 bases and J lost 2, with 10 bases in between. The CDR3 consists of 14 residues. In nucleotides, the CDR3 is TGTGCCAGCAGTTTCGGTAGGGAGAACTATGGCTACACCTTC. It yields the protein CASSFGRENYGYTF.

The chain employs TRBV12-3 or TRBV12-4 and TRBJ2-1; 7 positions agree with TRBD1. Germline trimming cut 7 bases from V and 5 bases from J; bases unmatched to any gene: 5. There are 13 residues in the CDR3. CDR3 protein: CASKGGNDNEQFF. CDR3 nucleotides: TGTGCCAGCAAAGGGGGCAACGACAATGAGCAGTTCTTC.

The J gene is TRBJ2-5, the V gene TRBV29-1; D uncertain. This CDR3 region has 13 residues. Germline CDR1 is SQVTM and CDR2 is ANQGSEA. The ends were cut back, 2 bases at V and 3 bases at J, with 10 bases in the middle. The CDR3 is CSVEWTDKETQYF. DNA of the CDR3: TGCAGCGTTGAATGGACGGATAAAGAGACCCAGTACTTC. The full variable domain, its missing parts supplied by reference TRBV29-1 and TRBJ2-5, is SAVISQKPSRDICQRGTSLTIQCQVDSQVTMMFWYRQQPGQSLTLIATANQGSEATYESGFVIDKFPISRPNLTFSTLTVSNMSPEDSSIYLCSVEWTDKETQYFGPGTRLLVL.

In its sample, this clonotype was seen a few times. The chain combines TRBV11-2 with TRBJ2-7, with D perhaps assigned TRBD1 or TRBD2 (6 bases each). Germline V gene sequence: CDR1 SGHAT, CDR2 FQNNGV. Trimming cost V 1 base and J 7 bases, with 11 bases left between them. The CDR3 contains 13 residues. CDR3 bases: TGTGCCAGCAGCTTAGCTGGGGGGCCGGAGCAGTACTTC. This translates into CASSLAGGPEQYF.

J is TRBJ2-3 and V is TRBV29-1; 7 nucleotides line up with TRBD1. The ends lost 7 bases at V and 4 bases at J; junction bases unmatched: 5. The CDR3 is 12 residues long. In germline, CDR1 is SQVTM, CDR2 ANQGSEA. CDR3 sequence: CSGDRVADTQYF. The CDR3 DNA follows: TGCAGCGGTGACAGGGTGGCAGATACGCAGTATTTT.

The chain couples TRBV12-3 or TRBV12-4 to TRBJ1-1; D not certain. This CDR3 has 14 amino acids. V lost 3 bases to trimming and J lost 0 bases, with 8 bases between them. CDR3 in amino acids: CASSFQALNTEAFF. The CDR3 DNA follows: TGTGCCAGCAGTTTCCAGGCCCTGAACACTGAAGCTTTCTTT.

V is TRBV15 and J is TRBJ2-6, with 9 positions matching TRBD1. This CDR3 has 19 residues. V shed 4 bases and J 1 base; nucleotides not matched to a gene: 11. Germline CDR1 and CDR2: LNHNV and YYDKDF (reference sequence). This CDR3 reads CATSIPKTGGISGANVLTF. The CDR3, as DNA: TGTGCCACCAGCATTCCGAAGACAGGGGGGATTTCTGGGGCCAACGTCCTGACTTTC. The full variable domain, completed using reference TRBV15 and TRBJ2-6, is DAMVIQNPRYQVTQFGKPVTLSCSQTLNHNVMYWYQQKSSQAPKLLFHYYDKDFNNEADTPDNFQSRRPNTSFCFLDIRSPGLGDTAMYLCATSIPKTGGISGANVLTFGAGSRLTVL.

This sequence joins TRBV20-1 and TRBJ1-4; D not certain. The germline V and J ends were trimmed by 6 bases and 4 bases, with 15 bases remaining between them. CDR1 is DFQATT, CDR2 SNEGSKA, per germline (reference sequence). This CDR3 spans 14 amino acids. CDR3 residues: CSAKRGRFNEKLFF. The CDR3 DNA is TGCAGTGCCAAACGGGGTCGATTTAATGAAAAACTGTTTTTT.

In its sample, this clonotype was seen a few times. The CDR3 DNA reads TGTGCCACCAGTGATTTGTCAGGGGAATCCTACAATGAGCAGTTCTTC. Protein product: CATSDLSGESYNEQFF. The chain couples TRBV24-1 to TRBJ2-1; TRBD1 is a possible D gene (6 bases). The germline gives CDR1 KGHDR, CDR2 SFDVKD. The CDR3 spans 16 residues. With 0 bases removed from V and 1 base from J, the gap between germline ends came to 9 bases.

This clonotype showed up just a few times. CDR3 sequence reads: CASSRQVGNTEAFF. The CDR3 nucleotides read TGCGCCAGCAGCCGACAGGTTGGGAACACTGAAGCTTTCTTT. The rearrangement uses TRBV5-1 and TRBJ1-1, with a weak D call TRBD1 (6 bases). The CDR3 is 14 amino acids. Germline CDR1 is SGHRS and CDR2 is YFSETQ. V shed 4 bases and J shed 1 base, with 11 bases lying between them.

This chain joins TRBV7-9 and TRBJ1-2, with 8 bases fitting TRBD1. The CDR3 is 16 amino acids. V gave up 3 bases and J gave up 5 bases; unmatched junction bases: 11. Germline V gene data show CDR1 as SEHNR and CDR2 as FQNEAQ (reference sequence). The CDR3 DNA follows: TGTGCCAGCAGCTTCCCGACAGGGGAAAAATTTTATGGCTACACCTTC. It translates to CASSFPTGEKFYGYTF.

This clonotype was counted a few times. The chain uses TRBV7-8 and TRBJ1-4, with D unclear. CDR1 SGHVS and CDR2 FQNEAQ come from the germline V gene. CDR3 size: 17 residues. V lost 5 bases, J lost 8 bases, and 24 bases lay in between. In DNA form, the CDR3 reads TGTGCCAGCAGCCCATACCGTATCCCTGGGCAGTCGGAAAAACTGTTTTTT. Amino acids: CASSPYRIPGQSEKLFF.

This clonotype was detected only a few times. This chain connects TRBV28 to TRBJ2-7, with 11 bases identical to TRBD2. Germline CDR1 and CDR2: MDHEN and SYDVKM. The length of the CDR3 is 14 residues. The V and J ends lost 5 bases and 3 bases, in that order; junction bases with no gene match: 3. As DNA, the CDR3 is TGTGCCAGCAGTACTAGCGGGAGTCGCTACGAGCAGTACTTC. Its translation is CASSTSGSRYEQYF.

The genes are TRBV4-1 and TRBJ2-7; tentatively, D is TRBD1 or TRBD2 (5 bases each). Germline V gives CDR1 MGHRA, CDR2 YSYEKL. The CDR3 has 16 residues. V dropped 2 bases and J dropped 0 bases, with 14 bases sitting between them. DNA of the CDR3: TGCGCCAGCAGCCAAACCGGGACCGCCCGCTCCTACGAGCAGTACTTC. Translating gives CASSQTGTARSYEQYF.

The sample holds a few counts of this clonotype. The rearrangement joins TRBV6-1 to TRBJ1-5, with TRBD1 as a possible D gene (5 bases). The V end lost 7 bases, the J end lost 1 base, and 17 bases lay between the germline ends. Germline V gene sequence: CDR1 MNHNS, CDR2 SASEGT. There are 16 residues in the CDR3. The CDR3, as DNA: TGTGCCAGCACGATCCGCGCGGGGCGAAGCAATCAGCCCCAGCATTTT. It yields the protein CASTIRAGRSNQPQHF.

V usage is TRBV20-1 and J usage is TRBJ1-6, with 8 bases identical to TRBD1. The CDR3 extends over 15 amino acids. The V segment lost 3 bases and the J segment 5 bases; nucleotides outside the gene matches: 6. Looked up from germline, CDR1 is DFQATT and CDR2 is SNEGSKA (reference sequence). CDR3 sequence (DNA): TGCAGTGCTAGGCCCCCGGGACAGGATAATTCACCCCTCCACTTT. It encodes CSARPPGQDNSPLHF.

The chain uses TRBV15 and TRBJ2-4; 8 nucleotides agree with TRBD1. V shed 6 bases, J shed 6 bases, and the junction held 7 bases outside the gene matches. The CDR3 covers 14 residues. Germline values: CDR1 LNHNV, CDR2 YYDKDF (reference sequence). The CDR3 DNA follows: TGTGCCACCAGTAGGCCTGGACAGGGAAACATTCAGTACTTC. Its protein product is CATSRPGQGNIQYF.

This clonotype has a handful of counts. The rearrangement uses TRBV9 and TRBJ2-1; D ambiguous. The CDR3 consists of 14 residues. The germline V gene encodes CDR1 SGDLS and CDR2 YYNGEE. V dropped 0 bases and J dropped 0 bases, with 4 bases sitting between them. CDR3: CASSVGFSYNEQFF. The CDR3, as DNA: TGTGCCAGCAGCGTAGGTTTCTCCTACAATGAGCAGTTCTTC.

In this sample, this clonotype turned up once. The rearrangement uses TRBV9 and TRBJ2-2; TRBD2 aligns across 11 bases. Germline trimming cut 4 bases from V and 6 bases from J; bases unmatched to any gene: 8. This CDR3 contains 16 residues. Germline V gives CDR1 SGDLS, CDR2 YYNGEE. DNA of the CDR3: TGTGCCAGCAGCATCCATAGCGGGGGGGCATCCGGGGAGCTGTTTTTT. Translating it yields CASSIHSGGASGELFF. Full variable domain (missing parts from reference TRBV9 and TRBJ2-2): DSGVTQTPKHLITATGQRVTLRCSPRSGDLSVYWYQQSLDQGLQFLIQYYNGEERAKGNILERFSAQQFPDLHSELNLSSLELGDSALYFCASSIHSGGASGELFFGEGSRLTVL.

The chain joins TRBV14 to TRBJ1-2; tentatively, D is TRBD1 (5 bases). Deletions cut 0 bases from V and 4 bases from J, with 15 bases between. Germline V CDR1 and CDR2: SGHDN, FVKESK. The length of the CDR3 is 16 residues. The CDR3 loop reads CASSQDRIGAIYGYTF. CDR3 DNA: TGTGCCAGCAGCCAAGATCGTATAGGGGCTATCTATGGCTACACCTTC.

This clonotype was found a few times. This sequence joins TRBV6-5 and TRBJ1-1; no reliable D call. V was trimmed by 1 base and J by 3 bases, leaving 12 bases between them. Looked up from germline, CDR1 is MNHEY and CDR2 is SVGAGI. CDR3 size: 15 residues. The chain's CDR3 is CASSYLGYFDTEAFF. The CDR3 nucleotides read TGTGCCAGCAGTTACTTGGGGTATTTTGACACTGAAGCTTTCTTT.

The chain employs TRBV27 and TRBJ2-3; D might be TRBD1 or TRBD2, each matching 5 bases. The CDR3 contains 17 residues. Germline loops: CDR1 MNHEY, CDR2 SMNVEV (reference sequence). Trimming took off 0 bases at V and 2 bases at J, with 15 bases between the two ends. CDR3 protein: CASSLSPPGTHTDTQYF. The CDR3 coding sequence is TGTGCCAGCAGTTTATCCCCCCCTGGGACCCACACAGATACGCAGTATTTT.

This clonotype came up a few times. The J gene is TRBJ2-7, the V gene TRBV27; D is perhaps TRBD2 (6 bases). The CDR3 runs to 14 residues. V dropped 3 bases and J dropped 2 bases, with 11 bases sitting between them. Germline V gene lookup returns CDR1 MNHEY and CDR2 SMNVEV (reference sequence). CDR3 in DNA: TGTGCCAGCAGTTTGATCCCGGGAGCCTACGAGCAGTACTTC. This translates into CASSLIPGAYEQYF.

The CDR3 sequence: CASSRQGANSPLHF. CDR3 nucleotide sequence: TGTGCCAGCAGTCGACAGGGCGCTAATTCACCCCTCCACTTT. The rearrangement uses TRBV27 and TRBJ1-6; 7 bases fit TRBD1. The CDR3 sequence is 14 residues long. V shed 5 bases and J 6 bases; nucleotides not matched to a gene: 4. The germline V gene encodes CDR1 MNHEY and CDR2 SMNVEV (reference sequence).

The chain carries TRBV5-1 and TRBJ2-1, with 7 bases fitting TRBD1. The ends lost 0 bases at V and 4 bases at J; junction bases unmatched: 7. Looked up from germline, CDR1 is SGHRS and CDR2 is YFSETQ. The CDR3 length is 16 residues. CDR3 sequence: CASSLGRRGMYNEQFF. As DNA, the CDR3 is TGCGCCAGCAGCTTGGGTCGCAGGGGGATGTACAATGAGCAGTTCTTC.

This rearrangement joins TRBV18 to TRBJ2-3; 9 bases are a match to TRBD1. CDR3 size: 16 residues. Germline CDR1 and CDR2: KGHSH and LQKENI. The V and J ends lost 4 bases and 2 bases, in that order; junction bases with no gene match: 7. The CDR3 bases are TGTGCCAGCTCACGGGGACAGGGTCGATACACAGATACGCAGTATTTT. Translating it yields CASSRGQGRYTDTQYF.

The gene calls are TRBV5-1 and TRBJ2-7; a weak D match, TRBD2 (6 bases). The V end lost 0 bases, the J end lost 7 bases, and 11 bases lay between the germline ends. CDR3 length equals 13 residues. CDR1 is SGHRS and CDR2 is YFSETQ in the germline V gene. CDR3 in amino acids: CASSLETGGEQYF. The CDR3 bases are TGCGCCAGCAGCTTGGAAACCGGAGGGGAGCAGTACTTC.

The rearrangement joins TRBV7-9 to TRBJ2-5; possibly TRBD2 for D (6 bases). V was trimmed by 3 bases and J by 1 base, leaving 12 bases between them. Germline-derived CDR1 and CDR2 are SEHNR and FQNEAQ (reference sequence). The CDR3 is made up of 15 amino acids. In DNA, the CDR3 is TGTGCCAGCAGCTTTCCGGGAGAGATCCAAGAGACCCAGTACTTC. This translates into CASSFPGEIQETQYF. Together with reference TRBV7-9 and TRBJ2-5, the CDR3 gives the full variable domain: DTGVSQNPRHKITKRGQNVTFRCDPISEHNRLYWYRQTLGQGPEFLTYFQNEAQLEKSRLLSDRFSAERPKGSFSTLEIQRTEQGDSAMYLCASSFPGEIQETQYFGPGTRLLVL.

The chain combines TRBV6-5 with TRBJ2-2; D may correspond to TRBD1 or TRBD2 (7 bases each). This CDR3 is built from 15 residues. V dropped 4 bases and J dropped 4 bases, with 13 bases sitting between them. Per the germline V gene, CDR1 is MNHEY and CDR2 is SVGAGI. CDR3 DNA: TGTGCCAGCAGTTTGGGAGGGGGCCCCACCGGGGAGCTGTTTTTT. This translates into CASSLGGGPTGELFF.